The clone carrying this T cell receptor (beta chain) was seen once. Measured with immunoSEQ multiplex PCR; TCRdb has only the in-frame clones, and not every one. The repertoire has tens of thousands of clones, about 90% of them found once; the top ten carry 6% to 6.5%. This entry belongs to a study of blood T cell repertoires in COVID-19. Germline V gene data show CDR1 as KGHSH and CDR2 as LQKENI. The CDR3 sequence is 15 residues long. With V trimmed by 3 bases and J by 5 bases, 8 bases remained unmatched. This chain joins TRBV18 and TRBJ2-7; 9 bases are a match to TRBD1. What was sequenced was peripheral blood. The clonotype comes from a woman aged 80 or older with active COVID-19. This CDR3 is CASSPQTGGWNEQYF. The CDR3, as DNA: TGTGCCAGCTCACCCCAGACAGGGGGGTGGAACGAGCAGTACTTC.